The 13 T cell receptor beta chains below come from one sample, sequenced in a study of regulatory T cells in long-lasting Graves disease. Time point meaning: persistent/refractory GD, antithyroid drugs over 5 years with positive TRAb. Preparation of the TCR library used RNA extracted from PBMCs. Assembly of TCR beta libraries relied on iRepertoire HTBI primers together with Arm-PCR of CDR3 regions. Using its own MiXCR run on the multiplex PCR reads, TCRdb lists one record per CDR3 protein. The table records about 310,000 distinct CDR3 sequences, roughly a fifth of them present only once. Source: peripheral blood mononuclear cells (PBMCs), taken when the disease was refractory, from a patient treated with antithyroid drugs. The receptors stem from a female donor with Graves disease.

This clonotype has at least ten counts. The genes are TRBV20-1 and TRBJ2-7; D perhaps matches TRBD2 (6 bases). V was trimmed by 6 bases and J by 3 bases, leaving 18 bases between them. The CDR3 is 14 residues long. Looked up from germline, CDR1 is DFQATT and CDR2 is SNEGSKA (reference sequence). The CDR3 DNA is TGCAGTGCCGGGAGAGCAGGGAGTTACTACGAGCAGTACTTC. Amino acids: CSAGRAGSYYEQYF.

This clonotype was detected ten times or more. In DNA, the CDR3 is TGTGCCAGCAGAGGACTAGTGAGGGTCATTCAGTACTTC. This translates into CASRGLVRVIQYF. V gene TRBV2 combines with J gene TRBJ2-4; TRBD2 matches 7 bases. Trimming removed 6 bases from V and 9 bases from J; junction bases left unmatched: 8. This CDR3 contains 13 residues. Germline V gene sequence: CDR1 SNHLY, CDR2 FYNNEI.

This clonotype was detected many times. V usage is TRBV28 and J usage is TRBJ2-6; D might be TRBD2 (5 bases). Germline V lookup: CDR1 MDHEN, CDR2 SYDVKM. V was clipped by 6 bases and J by 0 bases, with 12 bases between them. This CDR3 region has 16 residues. CDR3 nucleotide sequence: TGTGCCAGCAGCAAACCCGGACTCTCTGGGGCCAACGTCCTGACTTTC. Amino acid sequence: CASSKPGLSGANVLTF.

In its sample, this clonotype was seen many times. CDR3 DNA sequence: TGTGCCAGCACCATGGACAGGGGATATGGCTACACCTTC. This codes for CASTMDRGYGYTF. V gene TRBV28 combines with J gene TRBJ1-2, with 9 bases matching TRBD1. The CDR3 covers 13 residues. The junction had 5 bases not matched to a gene; V was cut back by 7 bases and J by 5 bases. Germline CDR1 and CDR2: MDHEN and SYDVKM.

There are many counts of this clonotype. The V call is TRBV12-3 or TRBV12-4, the J call TRBJ2-2; D is perhaps TRBD1 (5 bases). V was pared by 6 bases and J by 7 bases, with 15 bases between. CDR3 length: 14 residues. In nucleotides, the CDR3 is TGTGCCAGCAGAAATCCAGGGCTAGGCGGGGAGCTGTTTTTT. Its protein product is CASRNPGLGGELFF.

This clonotype has at least ten counts. The J gene is TRBJ1-4, the V gene TRBV6-1; tentative D call: TRBD1 (6 bases). Per germline, CDR1 MNHNS and CDR2 SASEGT. V was shortened by 6 bases and J by 8 bases, with 16 bases between the two germline ends. The CDR3 has 14 residues. This CDR3 is CASSFTGIGEKLFF. The DNA of the CDR3 is TGTGCCAGCAGCTTCACAGGGATCGGGGAAAAACTGTTTTTT.

This clonotype was seen a few times. The chain combines TRBV28 with TRBJ1-6; D is unclear. Germline V CDR1 and CDR2: MDHEN, SYDVKM. There are 11 residues in the CDR3. Trimming shortened V by 3 bases and J by 9 bases, and 3 bases separated the two germline ends. The CDR3, as DNA: TGTGCCAGCAGTTTTGGTTCACCCCTCCACTTT. Protein sequence: CASSFGSPLHF.

This clonotype was seen a handful of times. The CDR3 here is CASSQGQGPSYEQYF. DNA of the CDR3: TGCGCCAGCAGCCAAGGACAGGGGCCATCCTACGAGCAGTACTTC. The chain joins TRBV4-1 to TRBJ2-7, with 8 bases aligning to TRBD1. Germline V lookup: CDR1 MGHRA, CDR2 YSYEKL. The CDR3 consists of 15 residues. Trimming took 1 base from V and 1 from J; bases not matched to a gene: 3.

In its sample, this clonotype was seen many times. This CDR3 is CSAGAQPQHF. The CDR3 DNA follows: TGCAGTGCGGGCGCTCAGCCCCAGCATTTT. The chain joins TRBV20-1 to TRBJ1-5, with D hard to call. The CDR3 has 10 amino acids. Trimming stripped 6 bases from V and 6 bases from J, with 6 bases between. Looked up from germline, CDR1 is DFQATT and CDR2 is SNEGSKA (reference sequence).

This clonotype showed up just a few times. This rearrangement joins TRBV6-2 or TRBV6-3 to TRBJ2-5, with TRBD1 matching over 8 bases. Germline assignment: CDR1 MNHEY and CDR2 SVGEGT. This CDR3 has 13 amino acids. V gave up 6 bases and J gave up 3 bases; unmatched junction bases: 3. The CDR3 nucleotides are TGTGCCAGCAGACAGGGGGATAAAGAGACCCAGTACTTC. Amino acid sequence: CASRQGDKETQYF.

This clonotype was recorded a few times. The chain combines TRBV28 with TRBJ2-6, with D unresolved. The CDR3 sequence is 15 residues long. Germline CDR1 reads MDHEN; CDR2 reads SYDVKM. Between the trimmed V and J ends, which lost 3 bases and 2 bases, there was a span of 8 bases. The CDR3 loop reads CASSLGSAGANVLTF. The CDR3 bases are TGTGCCAGCAGTTTGGGCAGCGCTGGGGCCAACGTCCTGACTTTC.

This clonotype was seen ten or more times. This chain connects TRBV7-2 to TRBJ2-7, with 14 bases identical to TRBD2. The CDR3 is made up of 15 amino acids. V lost 4 bases and J lost 7; bases outside the gene matches: 6. Germline values: CDR1 SGHTA, CDR2 FQGNSA. As DNA, the CDR3 is TGTGCCAGCAGCTCGGGACTAGCGGGAGACGGGGAGCAGTACTTC. It translates to CASSSGLAGDGEQYF.

This clonotype was counted many times. The chain couples TRBV28 to TRBJ2-7; 9 positions agree with TRBD2. The CDR3 is 13 residues long. The V segment lost 6 bases and the J segment 4 bases; nucleotides outside the gene matches: 4. From germline, CDR1 is MDHEN and CDR2 SYDVKM. The DNA for the CDR3 is TGTGCCAGCAGGGTAGCGGGAGATTACGAGCAGTACTTC. Protein product: CASRVAGDYEQYF.